This TCR beta chain derives from a study of early T cells in non-severe SARS-CoV-2 infection. On the study more broadly: Sequencing of bulk RNA from unsorted whole blood was done, without chain pairing. Study results and caveats: VDJdb matching favored anti-spike CD8 responses, missing private and CD4 specificities.

This clonotype was seen many times. The antigen is undetermined. In the library, individual cDNA molecules carried attached unique molecular identifiers. TCRdb reprocessed the 5' RACE reads with MiXCR, giving one entry per CDR3 protein. Of tens of thousands of distinct CDR3 sequences listed, around 10% are singletons. Germline lookup yields CDR1 MNHNS and CDR2 SASEGT. The CDR3 sequence is 15 residues long. Between the trimmed V and J ends, which lost 4 bases and 5 bases, there was a span of 14 bases. The chain links TRBV6-1 to TRBJ1-4, with D hard to call. Sequenced material: whole blood, taken at baseline. The receptor's source is an adult who was a healthcare worker with PCR-confirmed SARS-CoV-2 infection or an uninfected control (not recorded which). The donor label of this sample is uncertain. This chain's CDR3 is CASSVWGGLNEKLFF. The CDR3 region has the DNA TGTGCCAGCAGTGTGTGGGGAGGGTTAAATGAAAAACTGTTTTTT.